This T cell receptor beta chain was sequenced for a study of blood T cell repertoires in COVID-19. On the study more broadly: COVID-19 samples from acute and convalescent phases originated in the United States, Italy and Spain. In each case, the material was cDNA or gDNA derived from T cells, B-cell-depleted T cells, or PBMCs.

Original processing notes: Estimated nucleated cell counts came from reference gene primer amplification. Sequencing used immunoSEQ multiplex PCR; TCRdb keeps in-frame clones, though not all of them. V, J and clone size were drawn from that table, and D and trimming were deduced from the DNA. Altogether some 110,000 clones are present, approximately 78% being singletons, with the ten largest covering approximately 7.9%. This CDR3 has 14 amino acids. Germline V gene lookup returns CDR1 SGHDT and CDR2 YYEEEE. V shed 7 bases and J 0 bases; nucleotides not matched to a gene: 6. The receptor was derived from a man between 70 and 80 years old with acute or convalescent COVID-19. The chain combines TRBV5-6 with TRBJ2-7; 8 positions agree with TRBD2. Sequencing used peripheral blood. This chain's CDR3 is CASHQREISYEQYF. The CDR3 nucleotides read TGTGCCAGCCATCAGCGGGAGATCTCCTACGAGCAGTACTTC.